Listed here are 21 T cell receptor delta chains from one sample, sequenced in a study of gamma-delta chains in newborns, infants, children. TCRdb applied CATT to the reads for clone calling. Here the sample spans 15,000 or so delta-chain clones, roughly 7.3% being singletons. The sample comprised blood. These receptor sequences come from a child who was a newborn, infant or young child, either healthy, febrile or measles-vaccinated (not recorded which).

This clone was found many times. A read error may be the cause here, since a much bigger clone is one base away. Different DNA sequences within this sample yield the same CDR3. V and J are TRDV2 and TRDJ3, with TRDD3 matching over 10 bases. Germline CDR1 reads GEAIGNYY; CDR2 reads EKD. The CDR3 length is 19 residues. Trimming removed 0 bases from V and 0 bases from J; junction bases left unmatched: 4. This CDR3 is CACDTWGIPSSWDTRQMFF. DNA of the CDR3: TGTGCCTGTGACACCTGGGGGATACCGAGCTCCTGGGACACCCGACAGATGTTTTTC.

There are a few counts of this clone. The V call is TRDV2, the J call TRDJ3; 10 bases are shared with TRDD3. J was trimmed by 0 bases and V by 0 bases; bases with no gene match: 7. This CDR3 spans 20 amino acids. CDR1 and CDR2 (germline): GEAIGNYY, EKD. CDR3 amino acids: CACDTWGIQSRSWDTRQMFF. For the CDR3, the DNA is TGTGCCTGTGACACCTGGGGGATACAGTCTCGCTCCTGGGACACCCGACAGATGTTTTTC.

This clone was counted between two and nine times. The genes are TRDV2 and TRDJ3; 10 positions agree with TRDD3. CDR3 length equals 19 residues. The germline gives CDR1 GEAIGNYY, CDR2 EKD. V lost 0 bases and J lost 3; bases outside the gene matches: 7. CDR3 coding DNA: TGTGCCTGTGACACCTGGGGGATACCAAAGAGCTGGGACACCCGACAGATGTTTTTC. It encodes CACDTWGIPKSWDTRQMFF.

By share, this clone counts as medium-sized (0.01 to 0.1%). The sample has other DNA sequences that encode this CDR3 too. The chain joins TRDV2 to TRDJ3, with 7 bases aligning to TRDD3. In germline, CDR1 is GEAIGNYY, CDR2 EKD. The CDR3 is 18 amino acids. V was pared by 0 bases and J by 1 base, with 5 bases of the junction left unmatched. The CDR3 spells CACDTLGGPSWDTRQMFF. CDR3 bases: TGTGCCTGTGACACCCTGGGGGGGCCGTCCTGGGACACCCGACAGATGTTTTTC.

This clone was counted only a few times. The V call is TRDV2, the J call TRDJ3; TRDD3 aligns across 7 bases. The junction had 16 bases not matched to a gene; V was cut back by 3 bases and J by 0 bases. The germline gives CDR1 GEAIGNYY, CDR2 EKD. This CDR3 comprises 21 residues. CDR3 sequence (DNA): TGTGCCTGTGACTCGATGCCCTGGGGGCCCCCGAGCTCCTGGGACACCCGACAGATGTTTTTC. The encoded protein is CACDSMPWGPPSSWDTRQMFF.

There are many counts of this clone. Its ends do not fully match the called genes, so a read error is possible. Other DNA sequences in the same sample also yield this CDR3. The V call is TRDV2, the J call TRDJ3, with 10 bases fitting TRDD3. The germline gives CDR1 GEAIGNYY, CDR2 EKD. CDR3 length equals 14 residues. DNA for the CDR3: TGTGCCTGTGACATACTGGGGGATACCCGACAGATGTTTTTC. Amino acid sequence: CACDILGDTRQMFF.

In this sample, this clone turned up a few times. The same CDR3 is also encoded by other DNA sequences in this sample. The gene calls are TRDV2 and TRDJ3; tentatively, D is TRDD3 (5 bases). The CDR3 has 17 residues. The ends were cut back, 0 bases at V and 0 bases at J, with 8 bases in the middle. Germline V lookup: CDR1 GEAIGNYY, CDR2 EKD. The CDR3 protein is CACDTGGFSWDTRQMFF. CDR3 nucleotides: TGTGCCTGTGACACCGGGGGTTTCTCCTGGGACACCCGACAGATGTTTTTC.

For this clone: One end of the junction is discordant with germline, which a read error may explain. The sample has other DNA sequences that encode this CDR3 too. The V call is TRDV2, the J call TRDJ3; 7 nucleotides align to TRDD3. CDR3 length equals 18 residues. Looked up from germline, CDR1 is GEAIGNYY and CDR2 is EKD. CDR3 coding DNA: TGTGCCTGTGACAGTACTGGGGATGCCTCCTGGGACACCCGTCAGATGTTTTTC. Translating it yields CACDSTGDASWDTRQMFF.

This clone was counted only a few times. The chain recombines TRDV2 with TRDJ3; perhaps TRDD3 as D (5 bases). Trimming stripped 0 bases from V and 5 bases from J, with 10 bases between. The germline V gene encodes CDR1 GEAIGNYY and CDR2 EKD. The CDR3 length is 16 residues. Written as DNA, the CDR3 is TGTGCCTGTGACACCTGGGGTCTCGGGGACACCCGACAGATGTTTTTC. Residues: CACDTWGLGDTRQMFF.

About this clone: The DNA translation disagrees with the TCRdb protein at residue 11, so the protein in this description comes from the DNA. The J gene is TRDJ3, the V gene TRDV2, with 12 bases aligning to TRDD3. Per germline, CDR1 GEAIGNYY and CDR2 EKD. The CDR3 runs to 19 residues. J was trimmed by 2 bases and V by 0 bases; bases with no gene match: 4. CDR3 region: CACDTVLGDTPWDTRQMFF. The DNA of the CDR3 is TGTGCCTGTGACACCGTACTGGGGGATACACCCTGGGACACCCGACAGATGTTTTTC.

The V call is TRDV2, the J call TRDJ3, with 13 bases identical to TRDD3. Germline lookup yields CDR1 GEAIGNYY and CDR2 EKD. CDR3 length: 19 residues. V gave up 2 bases and J gave up 2 bases; unmatched junction bases: 5. The chain's CDR3 is CACDSTGGYGAWDTRQMFF. The CDR3 DNA is TGTGCCTGTGACAGTACTGGGGGATACGGTGCCTGGGACACCCGACAGATGTTTTTC.

Details on this clone: Distinct nucleotide sequences in the sample also encode this CDR3. The chain is built from TRDV2 and TRDJ2, with TRDD3 identical over 12 bases. Trimming removed 0 bases from V and 2 bases from J; junction bases left unmatched: 6. The CDR3 has 18 amino acids. Germline values: CDR1 GEAIGNYY, CDR2 EKD. The CDR3 DNA sequence: TGTGCCTGTGACACCGTGCTGGGGGATACGCGGTTGACAGCACAACTCTTCTTT. It yields the protein CACDTVLGDTRLTAQLFF.

This clone appeared a few times. The chain carries TRDV2 and TRDJ3; 12 positions agree with TRDD3. Germline V CDR1 and CDR2: GEAIGNYY, EKD. The CDR3 totals 20 residues. The ends lost 0 bases at V and 0 bases at J; junction bases unmatched: 5. The CDR3 is CACDTLRLGDTSWDTRQMFF. In nucleotides, the CDR3 is TGTGCCTGTGACACCTTGAGACTGGGGGATACCTCCTGGGACACCCGACAGATGTTTTTC.

This clone was counted only a few times. A junction end diverges from the germline sequence, so it may reflect a read error. The V gene is TRDV2, the J gene TRDJ3, with TRDD3 identical over 8 bases. Germline V CDR1 and CDR2: GEAIGNYY, EKD. This CDR3 region has 19 residues. As DNA, the CDR3 is TGTGCCTGTGACACCGTGCTGGGGGACCGCTCCTGGGACACCCGACGGATGTTTTTC. It encodes CACDTVLGDRSWDTRRMFF.

This clone was detected only a few times. The mismatch at residue 8 between this DNA's translation and the TCRdb protein of a much larger clone likely reflects a read error; the protein shown is translated from the DNA. The identical CDR3 is also encoded by other nucleotide sequences in the sample. The DNA for the CDR3 is TGTGCCTGTGACACCGCTGGGGTGAGCTCCTGGGACACCCGACAGATGTTTTTC. Translation: CACDTAGVSSWDTRQMFF. This chain uses TRDV2 with TRDJ3; tentatively, D is TRDD3 (6 bases). The V gene lost 0 bases and the J gene lost 0 bases, with 11 bases spanning the gap. The length of the CDR3 is 18 residues. Per germline, CDR1 GEAIGNYY and CDR2 EKD.

This clone turned up a few times. Being one base from a much bigger clone, this may be a read error. The sample has other DNA sequences that encode this CDR3 too. This chain joins TRDV2 and TRDJ3; 7 bases agree with TRDD3. V lost 0 bases and J lost 1; bases outside the gene matches: 2. Germline CDR1 GEAIGNYY, CDR2 EKD. This CDR3 comprises 17 residues. This chain's CDR3 is CACDTAGDSWDTRQMFF. Written as DNA, the CDR3 is TGTGCCTGTGACACCGCGGGGGATTCCTGGGACACCCGACAGATGTTTTTC.

This clone was picked up a small number of times. Within the sample, other DNA sequences also encode this same CDR3. V usage is TRDV2 and J usage is TRDJ3; a weak D match, TRDD3 (5 bases). This CDR3 has 18 residues. V gave up 0 bases and J gave up 2 bases, with 13 bases separating them. Germline CDR1 and CDR2: GEAIGNYY and EKD. In nucleotides, the CDR3 is TGTGCCTGTGACACCTGGGGCCTTAAGGCCTGGGACACCCGACAGATGTTTTTC. Translation: CACDTWGLKAWDTRQMFF.

Of note for this clone: The protein in TCRdb stems from a much larger clone and differs at residue 5 from this DNA's translation, likely a read error; here the protein is translated from the DNA. The chain employs TRDV2 and TRDJ3; 11 bases line up with TRDD3. The germline CDR1 and CDR2 sequences are GEAIGNYY and EKD. The V and J ends lost 3 bases and 5 bases, in that order; junction bases with no gene match: 2. The CDR3 is 16 amino acids. Written as DNA, the CDR3 is TGTGCCTGTGACTGCTGGGGGATACGGGACACCCGACAGATGTTTTTC. The encoded protein is CACDCWGIRDTRQMFF.

This clone occurred a few times. J is TRDJ3 and V is TRDV2; the D gene is possibly TRDD3 (6 bases). The length of the CDR3 is 19 residues. The germline gives CDR1 GEAIGNYY, CDR2 EKD. V gave up 2 bases and J gave up 0 bases, with 16 bases separating them. CDR3 amino acids: CACDSAGGRSSWDTRQMFF. In DNA form, the CDR3 reads TGTGCCTGTGACAGCGCGGGGGGGAGAAGCTCCTGGGACACCCGACAGATGTTTTTC.

Notes on this clone: The same CDR3 also results from other DNA sequences found in this sample. The chain links TRDV2 to TRDJ3, with 10 bases lining up with TRDD3. Germline V gene data show CDR1 as GEAIGNYY and CDR2 as EKD. V lost 1 base to trimming and J lost 1 base; unmatched junction nucleotides: 3. The CDR3 length is 18 residues. The DNA of the CDR3 is TGTGCCTGTGACACTGGCTGGGGGATATCCTGGGACACCCGACAGATGTTTTTC. Translated: CACDTGWGISWDTRQMFF.

In this sample, this clone turned up a few times. The J gene is TRDJ3, the V gene TRDV2; 13 bases fit TRDD3. J was trimmed by 5 bases and V by 3 bases; bases with no gene match: 9. The CDR3 is 19 residues long. Germline CDR1 and CDR2: GEAIGNYY and EKD. CDR3 sequence (DNA): TGTGCCTGTGACCCAATTACTGGGGGATACGGGCGGGACACCCGACAGATGTTTTTC. This gives the protein CACDPITGGYGRDTRQMFF.